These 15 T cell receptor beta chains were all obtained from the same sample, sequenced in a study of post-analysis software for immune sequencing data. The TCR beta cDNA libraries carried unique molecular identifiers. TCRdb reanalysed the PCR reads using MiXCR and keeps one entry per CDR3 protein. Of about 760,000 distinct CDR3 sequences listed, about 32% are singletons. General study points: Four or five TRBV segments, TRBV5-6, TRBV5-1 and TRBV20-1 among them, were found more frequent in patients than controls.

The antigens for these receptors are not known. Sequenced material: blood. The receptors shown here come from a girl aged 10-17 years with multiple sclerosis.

The CDR3 here is CAISGGRSHTF. The CDR3 nucleotides read TGTGCCATCAGCGGGGGTAGGAGCCACACCTTC. The chain employs TRBV10-3 and TRBJ1-2, with D possibly TRBD1 on 5 matching bases. CDR3 length equals 11 residues. V was cut by 6 bases and J by 12 bases, with 14 bases left in between. Per the germline V gene, CDR1 is ENHRY and CDR2 is SYGVKD.

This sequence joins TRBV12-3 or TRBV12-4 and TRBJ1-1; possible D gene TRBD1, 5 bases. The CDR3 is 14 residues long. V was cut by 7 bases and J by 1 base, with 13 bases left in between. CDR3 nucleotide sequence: TGTGCCAGCATTCCTGGGGCGGCGAACACTGAAGCTTTCTTT. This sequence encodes CASIPGAANTEAFF.

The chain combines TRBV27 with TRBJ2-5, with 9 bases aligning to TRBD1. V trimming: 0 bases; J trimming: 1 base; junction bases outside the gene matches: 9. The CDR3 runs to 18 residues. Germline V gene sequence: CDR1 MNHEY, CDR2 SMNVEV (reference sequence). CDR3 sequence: CASSLSHTGTGSQETQYF. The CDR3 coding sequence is TGTGCCAGCAGTTTATCACATACCGGGACAGGGTCCCAAGAGACCCAGTACTTC.

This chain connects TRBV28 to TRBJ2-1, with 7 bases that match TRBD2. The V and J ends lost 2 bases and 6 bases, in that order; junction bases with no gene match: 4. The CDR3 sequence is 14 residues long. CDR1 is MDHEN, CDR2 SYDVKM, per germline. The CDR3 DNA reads TGTGCCAGCAGTTTAGGGGGGACTATCAATGAGCAGTTCTTC. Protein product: CASSLGGTINEQFF.

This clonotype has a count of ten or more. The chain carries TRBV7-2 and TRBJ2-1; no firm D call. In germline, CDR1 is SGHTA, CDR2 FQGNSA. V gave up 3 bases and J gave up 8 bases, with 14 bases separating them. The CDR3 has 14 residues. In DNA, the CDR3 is TGTGCCAGCAGCTTGAAAATAACAGCTTATGAGCAGTTCTTC. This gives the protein CASSLKITAYEQFF.

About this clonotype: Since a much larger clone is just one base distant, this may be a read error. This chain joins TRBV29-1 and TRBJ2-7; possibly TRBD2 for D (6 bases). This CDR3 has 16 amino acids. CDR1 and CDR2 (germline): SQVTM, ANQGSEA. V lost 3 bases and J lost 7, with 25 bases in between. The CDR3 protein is CSVDQRTWGVLNEQYF. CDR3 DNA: TGCAGCGTTGACCAAAGGACGTGGGGGGTCCTCAATGAGCAGTACTTC.

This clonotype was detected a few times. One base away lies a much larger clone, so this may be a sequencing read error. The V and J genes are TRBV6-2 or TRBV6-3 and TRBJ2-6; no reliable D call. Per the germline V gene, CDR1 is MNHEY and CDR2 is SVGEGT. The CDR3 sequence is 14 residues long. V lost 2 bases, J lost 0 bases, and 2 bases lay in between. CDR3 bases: TGTGCCAGCAGTTACGACTCTGGGGCCAACGTCCTGACTTTC. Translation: CASSYDSGANVLTF.

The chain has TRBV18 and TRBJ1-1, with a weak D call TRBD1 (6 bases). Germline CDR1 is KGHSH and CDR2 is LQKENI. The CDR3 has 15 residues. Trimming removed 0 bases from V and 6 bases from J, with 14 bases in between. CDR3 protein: CASSPPRGAVAEAFF. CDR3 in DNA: TGTGCCAGCTCACCACCGCGGGGGGCGGTTGCTGAAGCTTTCTTT.

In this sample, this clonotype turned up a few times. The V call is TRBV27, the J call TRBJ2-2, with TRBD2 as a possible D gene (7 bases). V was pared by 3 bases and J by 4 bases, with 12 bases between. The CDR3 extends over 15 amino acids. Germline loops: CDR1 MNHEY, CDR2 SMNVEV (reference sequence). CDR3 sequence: CASSFQGGATGELFF. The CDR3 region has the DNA TGTGCCAGCAGTTTCCAAGGGGGGGCCACCGGGGAGCTGTTTTTT.

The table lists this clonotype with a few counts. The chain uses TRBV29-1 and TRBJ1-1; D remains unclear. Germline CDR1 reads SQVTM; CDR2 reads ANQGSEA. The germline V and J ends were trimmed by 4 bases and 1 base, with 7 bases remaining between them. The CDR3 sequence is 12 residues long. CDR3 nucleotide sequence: TGCAGCGTTGCATCCGAGAACACTGAAGCTTTCTTT. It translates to CSVASENTEAFF.

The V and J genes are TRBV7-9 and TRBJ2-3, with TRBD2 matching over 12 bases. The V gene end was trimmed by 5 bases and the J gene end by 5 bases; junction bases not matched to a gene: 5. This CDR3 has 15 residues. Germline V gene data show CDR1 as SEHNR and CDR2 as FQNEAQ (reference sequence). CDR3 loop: CASSRTSGIGDTQYF. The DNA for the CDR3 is TGTGCCAGCAGCCGGACTAGCGGGATTGGAGATACGCAGTATTTT.

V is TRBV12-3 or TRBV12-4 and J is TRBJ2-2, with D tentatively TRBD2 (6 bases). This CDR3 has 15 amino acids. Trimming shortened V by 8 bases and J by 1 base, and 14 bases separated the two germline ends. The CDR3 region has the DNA TGTGCCAGCGTTCCTCACGGGGGGAACACCGGGGAGCTGTTTTTT. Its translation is CASVPHGGNTGELFF.

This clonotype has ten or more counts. The CDR3 nucleotides are TGTGCCAGCAGCTTAGGGGGGGGAGGACCAGATACGCAGTATTTT. Its translation is CASSLGGGGPDTQYF. The chain has TRBV7-2 and TRBJ2-3, with 7 bases fitting TRBD2. J gave up 4 bases and V 1 base, and 5 bases lay outside the gene matches. The V gene's germline CDR1 is SGHTA and CDR2 FQGNSA. The length of the CDR3 is 15 residues.

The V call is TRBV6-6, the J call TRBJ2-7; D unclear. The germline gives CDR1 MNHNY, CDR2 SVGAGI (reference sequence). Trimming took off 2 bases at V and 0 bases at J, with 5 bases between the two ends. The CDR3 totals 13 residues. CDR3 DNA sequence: TGTGCCAGCAGTTACGTTAGCTCCTACGAGCAGTACTTC. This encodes CASSYVSSYEQYF.

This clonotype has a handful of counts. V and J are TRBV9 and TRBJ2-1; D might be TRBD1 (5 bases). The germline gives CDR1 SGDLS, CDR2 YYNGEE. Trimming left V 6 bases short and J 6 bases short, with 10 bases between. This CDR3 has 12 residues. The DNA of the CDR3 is TGTGCCAGCAACCTGGGGCGCAATGAGCAGTTCTTC. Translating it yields CASNLGRNEQFF.